This T cell receptor (beta chain) came from a study of T cell responses to AZD1222 COVID-19 vaccine. Study-wide points: Two doses of AZD1222 preceded a rise in Spike-specific TCR breadth and depth.

Measured with immunoSEQ multiplex PCR; TCRdb has only the in-frame clones, and not every one. The table lists about 110,000 clones, just over 90% of them singletons, with 6.2% in the top ten. Note on this clone: No antigen is known for it.

This receptor was obtained from an adult who received the AZD1222 COVID-19 vaccine. This specimen consisted of peripheral blood, obtained 28 days after the second AZD1222 dose.

CDR3 residues: CAWRAGTGYGYTF. The DNA for the CDR3 is TGTGCCTGGAGAGCAGGGACGGGCTATGGCTACACCTTC. This chain joins TRBV30 and TRBJ1-2; the D gene is possibly TRBD1 (5 bases). Between the trimmed V and J ends, which lost 3 bases and 4 bases, there was a span of 12 bases. The CDR3 runs 13 residues. Germline V gene data show CDR1 as GTSNPN and CDR2 as SVGIG (reference sequence).